These 10 T cell receptor beta chains were all obtained from the same sample, sequenced in a study of cytomegalovirus exposure and HLA in healthy donors. The PCR employed 60 Vbeta primers together with 13 Jbeta primers. Libraries were prepared by immunoSEQ multiplex PCR; TCRdb keeps only in-frame clonotypes and omits some of them. The sample shows 75,000 to 90,000 clones, about 60% of them seen only once. The sample consisted of PBMCs. The origin of the receptors is a woman aged 40 to 50 in good health and CMV-seropositive.

The genes are TRBV9 and TRBJ2-3; unclear D gene. Deletions cut 2 bases from V and 2 bases from J, with 6 bases between. CDR3 length equals 13 residues. The V gene's germline CDR1 is SGDLS and CDR2 YYNGEE. The CDR3 sequence: CASSVLSTDTQYF. The CDR3 bases are TGTGCCAGCAGCGTTCTATCCACAGATACGCAGTATTTT.

Only a few counts were recorded for this clone. V gene TRBV15 combines with J gene TRBJ2-1; 14 bases line up with TRBD2. The germline CDR1 and CDR2 sequences are LNHNV and YYDKDF (reference sequence). CDR3 length: 16 residues. With 3 bases clipped from V and 8 bases from J, the junction kept 6 bases outside the gene matches. This chain's CDR3 is CATSSHGTSGRDEQFF. The DNA of the CDR3 is TGTGCCACCAGCAGCCACGGGACTAGCGGGAGAGATGAGCAGTTCTTC.

The V and J genes are TRBV7-2 and TRBJ2-2; TRBD2 aligns across 11 bases. The germline V gene encodes CDR1 SGHTA and CDR2 FQGNSA. With V trimmed by 4 bases and J by 7 bases, 17 bases remained unmatched. The CDR3 runs 19 residues. The CDR3 loop is CASSSGTSGRWRVVGELFF. For the CDR3, the DNA is TGTGCCAGCAGCTCCGGAACTAGCGGGAGATGGAGGGTCGTCGGGGAGCTGTTTTTT.

J is TRBJ2-3 and V is TRBV25-1, with TRBD2 matching 12 bases. The CDR3 contains 17 residues. Germline lookup yields CDR1 MGHDK and CDR2 SYGVNS. V dropped 5 bases and J dropped 4; count of bases not matched to a gene: 10. CDR3 nucleotides: TGTGCCAGCAGTAGGAGACTAGCGGGAGATGGGGCAGATACGCAGTATTTT. Protein sequence: CASSRRLAGDGADTQYF.

The gene calls are TRBV23-1 and TRBJ2-7; 10 positions match TRBD2. TRBV23-1 is designated an ORF whose function remains uncertain. Trimming at V came to 3 bases and at J to 3 bases, leaving 5 bases not matched to a gene. The CDR3 has 15 residues. The DNA of the CDR3 is TGCGCCAGCAGTCATAGAGCTAGCGGGAGCTACGAGCAGTACTTC. Encoded protein: CASSHRASGSYEQYF.

In its sample, this clone was seen once. J is TRBJ1-1 and V is TRBV19; D remains unclear. Trimming shortened V by 3 bases and J by 9 bases, and 14 bases separated the two germline ends. Germline V gene sequence: CDR1 LNHDA, CDR2 SQIVND (reference sequence). The CDR3 totals 13 residues. The DNA for the CDR3 is TGTGCCAGTAGTATCCCGGAGACCCAAAAAGCTTTCTTT. It yields the protein CASSIPETQKAFF.

The V gene is TRBV30, the J gene TRBJ2-7; perhaps TRBD2 as D (6 bases). V gave up 1 base and J gave up 7 bases, with 14 bases separating them. This CDR3 comprises 13 residues. Germline V gene data show CDR1 as GTSNPN and CDR2 as SVGIG (reference sequence). The CDR3 DNA reads as TGTGCCTGGAGTGCCTACGCGGGGAGGGAGCAGTACTTC. As protein: CAWSAYAGREQYF. The full variable domain, completed using reference TRBV30 and TRBJ2-7, is SQTIHQWPATLVQPVGSPLSLECTVEGTSNPNLYWYRQAAGRGLQLLFYSVGIGQISSEVPQNLSASRPQDRQFILSSKKLLLSDSGFYLCAWSAYAGREQYFGPGTRLTVT.

A few counts support this clone. The chain recombines TRBV7-2 with TRBJ1-2; 10 bases agree with TRBD1. The CDR3 runs to 16 residues. Per germline, CDR1 SGHTA and CDR2 FQGNSA. V trimming: 0 bases; J trimming: 4 bases; junction bases outside the gene matches: 5. For the CDR3, the DNA is TGTGCCAGCAGCTTAGCTGGGACAGGGGATAGCTATGGCTACACCTTC. Amino acids: CASSLAGTGDSYGYTF.

This chain connects TRBV27 to TRBJ2-7; D is perhaps TRBD2 (6 bases). The V end lost 5 bases, the J end lost 6 bases, and 20 bases lay between the germline ends. This CDR3 has 15 amino acids. CDR1 and CDR2 from the germline V gene are MNHEY and SMNVEV (reference sequence). The CDR3 loop is CASSPLGGVDGEQYF. For the CDR3, the DNA is TGTGCCAGCAGTCCCCTGGGGGGAGTCGATGGCGAGCAGTACTTC.

V and J are TRBV25-1 and TRBJ2-3, with D perhaps TRBD2 (5 bases). The CDR3 loop spans 13 amino acids. Germline assignment: CDR1 MGHDK and CDR2 SYGVNS. V shed 3 bases and J shed 6 bases, with 10 bases lying between them. This chain's CDR3 is CASSDREGDTQYF. CDR3 nucleotide sequence: TGTGCCAGCAGTGATCGAGAGGGCGATACGCAGTATTTT.